One sample yielded the 19 T cell receptor beta chains listed below, sequenced in a study of T cells in Graves' hyperthyroidism and ophthalmopathy. RNA transcripts yielded amplified TCR beta CDR3 regions. Initially, a first-round RT-PCR of the TCR CDR3 employed the HTBI primer set. TCRdb ran MiXCR on the multiplex PCR reads and lists one entry per CDR3 protein. Found here are hundreds of thousands of distinct CDR3 sequences, roughly 32% of them singletons; the top ten hold 31%. Sequencing was performed on blood. The origin of the receptors is a middle-aged woman with Graves' hyperthyroidism.

This clonotype was detected ten times or more. This chain joins TRBV7-6 and TRBJ1-2; D call uncertain. Trimming removed 2 bases from V and 1 base from J, with 8 bases in between. The CDR3 is 14 residues long. Germline CDR1 is SGHVS and CDR2 is FNYEAQ. CDR3 loop: CASSLNEFNYGYTF. CDR3 nucleotides: TGTGCCAGCAGCTTAAACGAGTTTAACTATGGCTACACCTTC.

The V call is TRBV6-5, the J call TRBJ1-5; TRBD1 matches at 7 bases. The CDR3 sequence is 14 residues long. The germline V gene encodes CDR1 MNHEY and CDR2 SVGAGI. V was pared by 6 bases and J by 10 bases, with 12 bases of the junction left unmatched. CDR3 sequence reads: CASRDKNRGGPQHF. CDR3 nucleotides: TGTGCCAGCAGAGACAAAAACAGGGGAGGTCCCCAGCATTTT.

This clonotype was seen a single time. A much bigger clone sits one base away, suggesting this may be a read error. This chain connects TRBV9 to TRBJ2-7; D possibly matches TRBD1 or TRBD2 (5 bases each). This CDR3 region has 15 residues. With 0 bases removed from V and 8 bases from J, the gap between germline ends came to 18 bases. CDR1 and CDR2 (germline): SGDLS, YYNGEE. The CDR3 coding sequence is TGTGCCAGCAGCGTAGAAGGGACCCAGTACGACAAGCAGTACTTC. It yields the protein CASSVEGTQYDKQYF.

With respect to this clonotype: Germline and junction disagree at one end, which may indicate a read error. This sequence joins TRBV6-5 and TRBJ1-5; D may be TRBD1 (5 bases). Per germline, CDR1 MNHEY and CDR2 SVGAGI. The length of the CDR3 is 15 residues. CDR3 in amino acids: CAISYSGGINQPQHF. The CDR3 region has the DNA TGTGCCATCAGTTACTCCGGGGGGATCAATCAGCCCCAGCATTTT.

This chain uses TRBV29-1 with TRBJ1-2; a possible D gene is TRBD1 (5 bases). Germline V CDR1 and CDR2: SQVTM, ANQGSEA. Between the trimmed V and J ends, which lost 8 bases and 6 bases, there was a span of 16 bases. The CDR3 runs 12 residues. The CDR3 region is CSSIGAPDGYTF. CDR3 in DNA: TGCAGCTCCATAGGGGCCCCTGATGGCTACACCTTC.

This rearrangement joins TRBV5-1 to TRBJ1-1; D possibly corresponds to TRBD1 (5 bases). V was clipped by 4 bases and J by 5 bases, with 15 bases between them. CDR1 and CDR2 (germline): SGHRS, YFSETQ. The CDR3 has 14 amino acids. The CDR3 DNA reads as TGCGCCAGCAGCCGCAGGGAGTCGGGGACTGAAGCTTTCTTT. Its translation: CASSRRESGTEAFF.

Comments on this clonotype: A read error is possible here, since a much larger clone lies one base away. The conserved closing phenylalanine or tryptophan is absent in this CDR3, likely reflecting a read error. This chain links TRBV20-1 with TRBJ1-1, with 7 nucleotides matching TRBD1. CDR3 length equals 13 residues. CDR1 DFQATT and CDR2 SNEGSKA come from the germline V gene (reference sequence). V lost 5 bases to trimming and J lost 7 bases; unmatched junction nucleotides: 10. DNA of the CDR3: TGCAGTGCTCACACCGACAGGGTTCGTGAAGCTTTCCTT. Protein: CSAHTDRVREAFL.

In this sample, this clonotype turned up a few times. The genes are TRBV6-5 and TRBJ1-1, with unresolved D. The CDR3 extends over 13 amino acids. Germline V gene sequence: CDR1 MNHEY, CDR2 SVGAGI. Trimming shortened V by 7 bases and J by 4 bases, and 13 bases separated the two germline ends. CDR3 region: CASKPWEGTEAFF. The DNA of the CDR3 is TGTGCCAGCAAACCCTGGGAGGGCACTGAAGCTTTCTTT.

CDR3 in amino acids: CASTLRGGGSYGYTF. The DNA of the CDR3 is TGTGCCAGCACCCTCCGCGGGGGGGGGTCATATGGCTACACCTTC. This sequence joins TRBV10-3 and TRBJ1-2; a possible D gene is TRBD1 (5 bases). The V end lost 10 bases, the J end lost 5 bases, and 23 bases lay between the germline ends. Per germline, CDR1 ENHRY and CDR2 SYGVKD. The CDR3 contains 15 residues.

This clonotype has ten or more counts. The junction does not match germline at one end; this may be a read error. The chain couples TRBV2 to TRBJ2-5; D not resolved. CDR1 SNHLY and CDR2 FYNNEI come from the germline V gene. The length of the CDR3 is 16 residues. The CDR3 bases are TGTGCCAGCAGCGAAGGAAAAGGGAACAATCAAGAGACCCAGTACTTC. Its protein is CASSEGKGNNQETQYF.

This clonotype was found a few times. The chain recombines TRBV7-9 with TRBJ2-2, with D tentatively TRBD1 or TRBD2 (5 bases each). Trimming shortened V by 5 bases and J by 6 bases, and 16 bases separated the two germline ends. Germline-derived CDR1 and CDR2 are SEHNR and FQNEAQ (reference sequence). The CDR3 has 15 amino acids. CDR3 sequence (DNA): TGTGCCAGCAGCGACCGGGACGGCAACCCCGGGGAGCTGTTTTTT. It specifies CASSDRDGNPGELFF.

The sample holds many counts of this clonotype. V is TRBV6-2 or TRBV6-3 and J is TRBJ1-5; D is unclear. Germline CDR1 and CDR2: MNHEY and SVGEGT. CDR3 length: 13 residues. V was cut by 4 bases and J by 5 bases, with 9 bases left in between. Here the CDR3 reads CASSLLSHQPQHF. Here the CDR3 DNA reads TGTGCCAGCAGTTTGTTGAGCCATCAGCCCCAGCATTTT.

This clonotype was seen more than once but under ten times. V usage is TRBV4-1 and J usage is TRBJ1-4; the D is unclear. Germline V gene data show CDR1 as MGHRA and CDR2 as YSYEKL. The V end was cut by 1 base, the J end by 8 bases, with 11 bases between. The CDR3 runs to 14 residues. The CDR3, as DNA: TGCGCCAGCAGCCAAGGAATAGGGTACGAAAAACTGTTTTTT. Amino acid sequence: CASSQGIGYEKLFF.

The chain joins TRBV29-1 to TRBJ2-7; unclear D gene. Trimming stripped 7 bases from V and 1 base from J, with 8 bases between. Germline CDR1 is SQVTM and CDR2 is ANQGSEA. This CDR3 region has 11 residues. Written as DNA, the CDR3 is TGCAGCGGGAGACGGTCCTACGAGCAGTACTTC. It encodes CSGRRSYEQYF.

This clonotype was counted many times. Here the CDR3 DNA reads TGCGCCAGCAGCGATCAGGGGGGGAACACTGAAGCTTTCTTT. The encoded protein is CASSDQGGNTEAFF. The chain links TRBV5-1 to TRBJ1-1; 7 nucleotides align to TRBD1. The CDR3 spans 14 residues. V lost 4 bases, J lost 1 base, and 4 bases stayed unmatched. Germline V CDR1 and CDR2: SGHRS, YFSETQ.

The rearrangement links TRBV10-2 to TRBJ1-6; D is undetermined. The germline V gene has CDR1 WSHSY and CDR2 SAAADI. The CDR3 spans 12 residues. V dropped 6 bases and J dropped 9 bases, with 9 bases sitting between them. CDR3 coding DNA: TGCGCCAGCAGGACACGGCCTTCACCCCTCCACTTT. It codes for CASRTRPSPLHF.

V usage is TRBV25-1 and J usage is TRBJ1-1; D is undetermined. The ends were cut back, 5 bases at V and 4 bases at J, with 14 bases in the middle. This CDR3 has 14 residues. CDR1 and CDR2 (germline): MGHDK, SYGVNS. The CDR3 region is CASSSSQAVTEAFF. In nucleotides, the CDR3 is TGTGCCAGCAGTTCGTCTCAGGCGGTCACTGAAGCTTTCTTT. The complete variable domain, with remaining parts taken from reference TRBV25-1 and TRBJ1-1, reads EADIYQTPRYLVIGTGKKITLECSQTMGHDKMYWYQQDPGMELHLIHYSYGVNSTEKGDLSSESTVSRIRTEHFPLTLESARPSHTSQYLCASSSSQAVTEAFFGQGTRLTVV.

This clonotype was recorded at least ten times. The chain is built from TRBV2 and TRBJ1-6, with D maybe TRBD1 (5 bases). CDR1 is SNHLY and CDR2 is FYNNEI in the germline V gene. Deletions cut 8 bases from V and 7 bases from J, with 18 bases between. The CDR3 totals 15 residues. The CDR3 reads CASAGQGHQNSPLHF. CDR3 in DNA: TGTGCCAGCGCGGGGCAGGGCCACCAAAATTCACCCCTCCACTTT.

The CDR3 loop is CASSLNAQGLKETQYF. In DNA, the CDR3 is TGTGCCAGCAGCTTAAACGCACAGGGGCTGAAAGAGACCCAGTACTTC. The genes are TRBV7-9 and TRBJ2-5; 7 bases fit TRBD1. J was trimmed by 3 bases and V by 2 bases; bases with no gene match: 9. The germline gives CDR1 SEHNR, CDR2 FQNEAQ (reference sequence). The CDR3 is 16 amino acids.